The present T cell receptor beta chain was sequenced within a study of cytomegalovirus exposure and HLA in healthy donors. V lost 5 bases to trimming and J lost 0 bases; unmatched junction nucleotides: 3. The length of the CDR3 is 15 residues. The germline CDR1 and CDR2 sequences are SGHVS and FQNEAQ. Comments on this clone: Its antigen is currently unknown.

Study results and caveats: In a later analysis, TCR beta V- and J-gene trimming was associated with a missense DCLRE1C variant. Later examination showed HLA-associated TCR beta chains had greater clonal expansion than equally common others. Among CMV-associated TCR beta chains, most appeared HLA-restricted in a later analysis.

The PCR contained 60 Vbeta and 13 Jbeta primers. Sequenced by immunoSEQ multiplex PCR; TCRdb stores in-frame clones only, minus some. The profile shows 250,000 to 350,000 clones, 80% of them singletons. The specimen sequenced was PBMCs. This chain uses TRBV7-8 with TRBJ2-1, with TRBD2 matching 8 bases. The TCR originated in a girl aged 2-10 years in good health and CMV-seronegative. CDR3 sequence: CASSTSGSSYNEQFF. The CDR3 nucleotides read TGTGCCAGCAGCACGAGCGGGAGCTCCTACAATGAGCAGTTCTTC.